Below, one T cell receptor (beta chain) is given with its context. Its antigen is undetermined. The PCR used 60 Vbeta and 13 Jbeta primers. Sequencing was performed with immunoSEQ multiplex PCR; in TCRdb, only in-frame clones are kept and a portion is missing. The sample lists 100,000 or so clones; approximately 81% were seen once. The data stem from a study of cytomegalovirus exposure and HLA in healthy donors. General study points: Association of a missense DCLRE1C variant with TCR beta V- and J-gene trimming was reported in a later analysis. Researchers reported in a later analysis that common viral pathogens appeared linked to several top clusters. Most TCR sequences were uncommon, yet certain public TCRs appeared in many donors.

CDR1 is SGHRS and CDR2 is YFSETQ in the germline V gene. With 0 bases clipped from V and 4 bases from J, the junction kept 6 bases outside the gene matches. CDR3 size: 15 residues. Sequencing was done on a sample of PBMCs. This clonotype was obtained from a female donor in good health and CMV-seropositive. The chain combines TRBV5-1 with TRBJ2-5; 7 bases align to TRBD2. The CDR3 loop reads CASSLARGSGETQYF. The CDR3 DNA is TGCGCCAGCAGCTTGGCACGCGGGAGTGGAGAGACCCAGTACTTC. The full variable domain, in which reference TRBV5-1 and TRBJ2-5 provide the parts outside the CDR3, is KAGVTQTPRYLIKTRGQQVTLSCSPISGHRSVSWYQQTPGQGLQFLFEYFSETQRNKGNFPGRFSGRQFSNSRSEMNVSTLELGDSALYLCASSLARGSGETQYFGPGTRLLVL.